Described below is a single T cell receptor beta chain sequence and its context. What it binds is not known. TCRdb's table, derived via immunoSEQ multiplex PCR, lists solely in-frame clones and lacks some. Among several thousand clones listed, just under 75% were seen once. The data are from a study of tumor-infiltrating lymphocytes in localized non-small cell lung cancer. For the study at large: The cohort mixed smokers and never-smokers, several histologies, and some post-neoadjuvant-chemotherapy samples. Findings and caveats of the study: No link was found between tumor T-cell fraction and recurrence-free survival. T-cell fraction did not differ between immunotypes IM1 and IM2. Technical variation could not be separated from intratumor heterogeneity here.

Per germline, CDR1 SGHAT and CDR2 FQNNGV. Trimming pared 0 bases from V and 3 bases from J, leaving 17 bases between. The CDR3 is 17 residues long. V is TRBV11-2 and J is TRBJ1-1, with D possibly matching TRBD1 (5 bases). The material sequenced was lung tumor tissue. This TCR derives from a human donor with non-small cell lung cancer. This CDR3 reads CASSLDRGGLMDTEAFF. CDR3 nucleotides: TGTGCCAGCAGCTTAGATCGGGGGGGTTTGATGGACACTGAAGCTTTCTTT.